Presented here are 15 T cell receptor beta chains from one specimen sequenced in a study of cytomegalovirus exposure and HLA in healthy donors. Primers included in the PCR were 60 Vbeta and 13 Jbeta primers. The method was immunoSEQ multiplex PCR; TCRdb's version includes in-frame clones alone and lacks a portion of them. This table has a few hundred thousand clones, about 93% appearing once. The sequencing input was PBMCs. These receptors all stem from a girl aged 2-10 years in good health and CMV-seronegative.

The rearrangement links TRBV10-3 to TRBJ2-3; 7 bases map to TRBD2. The CDR3 covers 14 residues. Germline loops: CDR1 ENHRY, CDR2 SYGVKD. V was clipped by 4 bases and J by 4 bases; unmatched bases: 5. CDR3 DNA sequence: TGTGCCATCAGTGGGGGCGGGAGCGCAGATACGCAGTATTTT. It yields the protein CAISGGGSADTQYF.

The genes are TRBV6-5 and TRBJ2-3, with 7 positions matching TRBD1. Germline CDR1 reads MNHEY; CDR2 reads SVGAGI. The J segment lost 1 base and the V segment lost 2 bases, leaving 6 bases of the junction unmatched. The CDR3 extends over 16 amino acids. The CDR3: CASSYPTGSGTDTQYF. CDR3 nucleotides: TGTGCCAGCAGTTACCCGACAGGGTCGGGCACAGATACGCAGTATTTT.

The V call is TRBV10-3, the J call TRBJ2-1; no clear D gene. This CDR3 is 15 amino acids long. V was trimmed by 6 bases and J by 2 bases, leaving 14 bases between them. The germline CDR1 and CDR2 sequences are ENHRY and SYGVKD. The CDR3 nucleotides read TGTGCCATCAGCGCCCCGTTTCAGGCCTACAATGAGCAGTTCTTC. The encoded protein is CAISAPFQAYNEQFF.

V and J are TRBV10-1 and TRBJ2-7; the match to TRBD2 covers 8 bases. The V and J ends lost 8 bases and 0 bases, in that order; junction bases with no gene match: 6. This CDR3 comprises 14 residues. Germline CDR1 reads WNHNN; CDR2 reads SYGVQD (reference sequence). The CDR3 sequence is CASSRGGLSYEQYF. CDR3 nucleotides: TGCGCCAGCTCACGGGGGGGGCTCTCCTACGAGCAGTACTTC.

V and J are TRBV29-1 and TRBJ2-7, with 7 bases lining up with TRBD1. The V segment lost 4 bases and the J segment 0 bases; nucleotides outside the gene matches: 3. The CDR3 extends over 13 amino acids. The V gene's germline CDR1 is SQVTM and CDR2 ANQGSEA. Here the CDR3 reads CSVGTGSSYEQYF. The CDR3 DNA reads TGCAGCGTTGGGACAGGCAGCTCCTACGAGCAGTACTTC.

V and J are TRBV10-3 and TRBJ1-4; weak D call: TRBD1 (5 bases). V gave up 6 bases and J gave up 6 bases, with 11 bases separating them. This CDR3 has 13 residues. Germline values: CDR1 ENHRY, CDR2 SYGVKD. The DNA for the CDR3 is TGTGCCATCAGGGGAGCGGGGGATGAAAAACTGTTTTTT. Translated: CAIRGAGDEKLFF.

This chain joins TRBV5-6 and TRBJ2-7, with 7 bases aligning to TRBD2. CDR3 length: 14 amino acids. Per the germline V gene, CDR1 is SGHDT and CDR2 is YYEEEE. With V trimmed by 5 bases and J by 7 bases, 12 bases remained unmatched. The CDR3 sequence: CASSFRGGPGEQYF. The CDR3 DNA reads as TGTGCCAGCAGTTTTAGGGGAGGGCCGGGAGAGCAGTACTTC.

The table lists this clone with a count of one. The chain has TRBV9 and TRBJ1-2, with 9 bases fitting TRBD1. V shed 2 bases and J 4 bases; nucleotides not matched to a gene: 3. Germline CDR1 and CDR2: SGDLS and YYNGEE. The CDR3 totals 14 residues. CDR3 sequence (DNA): TGTGCCAGCAGCGTCGGGACAGGGCTCTATGGCTACACCTTC. Residues: CASSVGTGLYGYTF. The full variable domain, in which reference TRBV9 and TRBJ1-2 provide the parts outside the CDR3, is DSGVTQTPKHLITATGQRVTLRCSPRSGDLSVYWYQQSLDQGLQFLIQYYNGEERAKGNILERFSAQQFPDLHSELNLSSLELGDSALYFCASSVGTGLYGYTFGSGTRLTVV.

The chain links TRBV5-3 to TRBJ2-7; 15 nucleotides line up with TRBD2. TRBV5-3 is assigned to the ORF class and has an uncertain function. V was clipped by 4 bases and J by 2 bases; unmatched bases: 10. The CDR3 contains 18 residues. The CDR3 nucleotides are TGTGCCAGAAGCCGGACTAGCGGGAGGGCCATGGCGGCCTACGAGCAGTACTTC. It codes for CARSRTSGRAMAAYEQYF.

This clone has more than one count but fewer than ten. This CDR3 is CASSNRGAPGANVLTF. DNA of the CDR3: TGTGCCAGCAGCAACAGGGGAGCCCCTGGGGCCAACGTCCTGACTTTC. The rearrangement uses TRBV28 and TRBJ2-6, with 7 bases matching TRBD1. Germline V gene lookup returns CDR1 MDHEN and CDR2 SYDVKM. The junction had 7 bases not matched to a gene; V was cut back by 6 bases and J by 2 bases. The CDR3 runs to 16 residues.

This clone has a handful of counts. The chain recombines TRBV15 with TRBJ2-1; the D gene is possibly TRBD2 (6 bases). This CDR3 contains 14 residues. The V and J ends lost 5 bases and 6 bases respectively, with 14 bases between them. Germline loops: CDR1 LNHNV, CDR2 YYDKDF (reference sequence). The chain's CDR3 is CATSGKGLSNEQFF. The DNA of the CDR3 is TGTGCCACCAGCGGGAAGGGACTTTCCAATGAGCAGTTCTTC.

The genes are TRBV4-1 and TRBJ2-2, with 10 nucleotides matching TRBD2. Germline CDR1 MGHRA, CDR2 YSYEKL. CDR3 length: 18 amino acids. With 4 bases clipped from V and 6 bases from J, the junction kept 14 bases outside the gene matches. The CDR3 region has the DNA TGCGCCAGCAGCCTGGAACCAAGCGGGGGGGCCTTAGCCGGGGAGCTGTTTTTT. It codes for CASSLEPSGGALAGELFF.

The chain recombines TRBV7-9 with TRBJ1-1, with TRBD1 as a possible D gene (6 bases). The germline gives CDR1 SEHNR, CDR2 FQNEAQ (reference sequence). Trimming pared 8 bases from V and 0 bases from J, leaving 16 bases between. The CDR3 spans 15 residues. The CDR3 DNA sequence: TGTGCCAGCCGGGACAAGGGCTCCATGAACACTGAAGCTTTCTTT. Translating it yields CASRDKGSMNTEAFF.

V gene TRBV5-1 combines with J gene TRBJ2-7, with 7 bases lining up with TRBD1. V lost 4 bases to trimming and J lost 1 base; unmatched junction nucleotides: 2. CDR1 and CDR2 from the germline V gene are SGHRS and YFSETQ. The CDR3 is 13 residues long. The CDR3 loop is CASSPTGSYEQYF. The CDR3, as DNA: TGCGCCAGCAGCCCGACAGGGTCCTACGAGCAGTACTTC. The full variable domain, completed using reference TRBV5-1 and TRBJ2-7, is KAGVTQTPRYLIKTRGQQVTLSCSPISGHRSVSWYQQTPGQGLQFLFEYFSETQRNKGNFPGRFSGRQFSNSRSEMNVSTLELGDSALYLCASSPTGSYEQYFGPGTRLTVT.

About this clone itself: At the DNA level, this CDR3 is encoded by other sequences in the same sample as well. V usage is TRBV27 and J usage is TRBJ2-7, with TRBD2 matching 12 bases. Trimming cost V 5 bases and J 2 bases; bases outside gene matches: 4. The CDR3 loop spans 15 amino acids. Germline V gene data show CDR1 as MNHEY and CDR2 as SMNVEV (reference sequence). CDR3 DNA: TGTGCCAGCAGTCTCCTAGCGGGGGGGCCCTACGAGCAGTACTTC. It codes for CASSLLAGGPYEQYF.